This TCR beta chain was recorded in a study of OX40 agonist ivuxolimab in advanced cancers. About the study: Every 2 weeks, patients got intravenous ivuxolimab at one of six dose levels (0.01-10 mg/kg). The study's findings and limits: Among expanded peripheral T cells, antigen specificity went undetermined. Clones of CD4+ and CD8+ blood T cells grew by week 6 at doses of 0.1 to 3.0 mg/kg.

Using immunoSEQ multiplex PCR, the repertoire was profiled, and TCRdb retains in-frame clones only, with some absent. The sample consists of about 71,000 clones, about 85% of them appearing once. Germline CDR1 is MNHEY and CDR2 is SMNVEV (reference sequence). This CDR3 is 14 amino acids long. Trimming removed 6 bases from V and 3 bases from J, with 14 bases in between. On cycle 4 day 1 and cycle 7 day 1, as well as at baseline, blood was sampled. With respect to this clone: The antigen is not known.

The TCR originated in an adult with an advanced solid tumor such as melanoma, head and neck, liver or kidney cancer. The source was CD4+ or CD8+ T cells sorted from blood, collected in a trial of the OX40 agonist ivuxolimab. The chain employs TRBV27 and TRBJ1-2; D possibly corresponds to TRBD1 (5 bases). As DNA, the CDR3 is TGTGCCAGCAGCAGCCTCAAAGGGGACTATGGCTACACCTTC. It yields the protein CASSSLKGDYGYTF.